This passage covers 22 T cell receptor beta chains from one sample sequenced in a study of shared clonotypes between healthy human individuals. The assay was immunoSEQ multiplex PCR, and TCRdb's table has in-frame clones only and misses some. This sample has 300,000 to 350,000 clones, with 73% found just once. Sequencing was performed on memory CD4+ T cells sorted from blood. Subset denoted: CD45RA-negative fraction. Receptor source: a man in his thirties or forties in good health.

The rearrangement uses TRBV5-4 and TRBJ2-2; TRBD2 is a possible D gene (5 bases). Germline CDR1 SGHNT, CDR2 YYREEE (reference sequence). V shed 3 bases and J shed 4 bases, with 13 bases lying between them. The CDR3 has 15 residues. The CDR3 nucleotides read TGTGCCAGCAGCTCCGAGGTAGGACTCACCGGGGAGCTGTTTTTT. Protein: CASSSEVGLTGELFF.

The V call is TRBV15, the J call TRBJ2-2, with D possibly matching TRBD2 (6 bases). The ends were cut back, 3 bases at V and 0 bases at J, with 14 bases in the middle. The germline V gene has CDR1 LNHNV and CDR2 YYDKDF (reference sequence). CDR3 length: 17 residues. The CDR3 nucleotides read TGTGCCACCAGCAGCTATAGCGGAAATGCGAACACCGGGGAGCTGTTTTTT. This encodes CATSSYSGNANTGELFF. The complete variable domain, with remaining parts taken from reference TRBV15 and TRBJ2-2, reads DAMVIQNPRYQVTQFGKPVTLSCSQTLNHNVMYWYQQKSSQAPKLLFHYYDKDFNNEADTPDNFQSRRPNTSFCFLDIRSPGLGDTAMYLCATSSYSGNANTGELFFGEGSRLTVL.

The V call is TRBV4-3, the J call TRBJ2-7, with 9 bases fitting TRBD1. V was pared by 1 base and J by 1 base, with 5 bases of the junction left unmatched. The CDR3 covers 16 residues. Looked up from germline, CDR1 is LGHNA and CDR2 is YSLEER. The CDR3 is CASSQARTGVSYEQYF. Here the CDR3 DNA reads TGCGCCAGCAGCCAAGCCCGGACAGGGGTTTCCTACGAGCAGTACTTC.

The chain has TRBV7-3 and TRBJ2-3, with no clear D. The V end lost 0 bases, the J end lost 2 bases, and 9 bases lay between the germline ends. This CDR3 has 15 residues. The germline gives CDR1 SGHTA, CDR2 FQGTGA. DNA for the CDR3: TGTGCCAGCAGCTTAACGAGTCCATCCACAGATACGCAGTATTTT. It codes for CASSLTSPSTDTQYF.

This sequence joins TRBV7-6 and TRBJ2-3; 7 bases are shared with TRBD2. Germline V gene lookup returns CDR1 SGHVS and CDR2 FNYEAQ. J was trimmed by 4 bases and V by 5 bases; bases with no gene match: 9. This CDR3 has 15 amino acids. The CDR3 sequence is CASSPGGSRADTQYF. In DNA form, the CDR3 reads TGTGCCAGCAGCCCTGGCGGGAGTCGGGCAGATACGCAGTATTTT.

This clone was seen only once. V usage is TRBV5-1 and J usage is TRBJ2-7; D is unclear. Germline assignment: CDR1 SGHRS and CDR2 YFSETQ. The CDR3 totals 17 residues. Trimming took off 3 bases at V and 0 bases at J, with 19 bases between the two ends. CDR3 in amino acids: CASSSIPAGGISYEQYF. CDR3 nucleotide sequence: TGCGCCAGCAGCTCGATCCCTGCAGGTGGGATCTCCTACGAGCAGTACTTC.

This clone was recorded many times. This chain joins TRBV5-1 and TRBJ2-5; D is possibly TRBD1 or TRBD2 (6 bases each). V was trimmed by 5 bases and J by 4 bases, leaving 18 bases between them. CDR1 is SGHRS, CDR2 YFSETQ, per germline. The CDR3 length is 15 residues. The CDR3 reads CASSWGAVQGETQYF. The CDR3 DNA is TGCGCCAGCAGTTGGGGGGCTGTTCAAGGAGAGACCCAGTACTTC.

This clone was observed a handful of times. The chain is built from TRBV6-5 and TRBJ1-3, with a possible D match to TRBD1 (6 bases). CDR1 is MNHEY, CDR2 SVGAGI, per germline. CDR3 size: 15 residues. V lost 7 bases, J lost 4 bases, and 17 bases lay in between. The CDR3 DNA reads as TGTGCCAGCACCTCCACAGGGTCTCCCGGAAACACCATATATTTT. Its translation: CASTSTGSPGNTIYF.

This clone has a single count. The rearrangement links TRBV6-5 to TRBJ2-3; no clear D gene. Trimming removed 2 bases at V and 4 bases at J, with 16 bases between. This CDR3 has 16 amino acids. Germline CDR1 is MNHEY and CDR2 is SVGAGI. CDR3 DNA: TGTGCCAGCAGTTACGGTCGGGCGGATGGGGCAGATACGCAGTATTTT. Amino acids: CASSYGRADGADTQYF.

CDR3 sequence reads: CASSLYPQRGSEQFF. CDR3 DNA: TGTGCCAGCAGTTTATACCCCCAACGAGGGAGTGAGCAGTTCTTC. This chain connects TRBV28 to TRBJ2-1, with D possibly TRBD2 on 5 matching bases. The CDR3 length is 15 residues. CDR1 is MDHEN and CDR2 is SYDVKM in the germline V gene. Trimming left V 1 base short and J 9 bases short, with 16 bases between.

The rearrangement uses TRBV6-5 and TRBJ1-6; D unresolved. V was clipped by 7 bases and J by 7 bases, with 14 bases between them. In germline, CDR1 is MNHEY, CDR2 SVGAGI. The CDR3 is made up of 14 amino acids. The CDR3 protein is CASTQEAKNSPLHF. In nucleotides, the CDR3 is TGTGCCAGCACCCAAGAGGCGAAAAATTCACCCCTCCACTTT.

This clone has ten or more counts. The V call is TRBV7-9, the J call TRBJ2-7, with D perhaps TRBD2 (6 bases). Germline V gene data show CDR1 as SEHNR and CDR2 as FQNEAQ (reference sequence). The CDR3 is 14 amino acids. The germline V and J ends were trimmed by 7 bases and 4 bases, with 17 bases remaining between them. CDR3 residues: CASTSTGVRYEQYF. Here the CDR3 DNA reads TGTGCCAGCACTTCGACGGGAGTACGATACGAGCAGTACTTC. Together with reference TRBV7-9 and TRBJ2-7, the CDR3 gives the full variable domain: DTGVSQNPRHKITKRGQNVTFRCDPISEHNRLYWYRQTLGQGPEFLTYFQNEAQLEKSRLLSDRFSAERPKGSFSTLEIQRTEQGDSAMYLCASTSTGVRYEQYFGPGTRLTVT.

The V call is TRBV5-6, the J call TRBJ2-2; D gene unclear. V lost 4 bases, J lost 2 bases, and 9 bases lay in between. Per the germline V gene, CDR1 is SGHDT and CDR2 is YYEEEE. The CDR3 sequence is 14 residues long. In DNA form, the CDR3 reads TGTGCCAGCAGCCGAATTAGAAACACCGGGGAGCTGTTTTTT. Protein: CASSRIRNTGELFF.

This rearrangement joins TRBV28 to TRBJ2-7, with unresolved D. V was clipped by 6 bases and J by 7 bases, with 13 bases between them. Germline V gives CDR1 MDHEN, CDR2 SYDVKM. CDR3 length equals 12 residues. CDR3 nucleotides: TGTGCCAGCAGCCCCCCGGGTCTGGAGCAGTACTTC. Protein: CASSPPGLEQYF.

With respect to this clone: Other DNA sequences within the sample encode an identical CDR3. V gene TRBV2 combines with J gene TRBJ1-5, with D hard to call. V was clipped by 1 base and J by 7 bases, with 8 bases between them. The germline CDR1 and CDR2 sequences are SNHLY and FYNNEI. This CDR3 region has 13 residues. This chain's CDR3 is CASSEDLGQPQHF. The CDR3 nucleotides read TGTGCCAGCAGTGAAGATCTCGGGCAGCCCCAGCATTTT.

This clone has only a few counts. J is TRBJ1-4 and V is TRBV14; tentative D call: TRBD1 (5 bases). This CDR3 contains 13 residues. V was cut by 9 bases and J by 8 bases, with 16 bases left in between. CDR1 and CDR2 (germline): SGHDN, FVKESK. CDR3 DNA sequence: TGTGCCAGTTCTAGACAGCCCGGCGAAAAACTGTTTTTT. Amino acids: CASSRQPGEKLFF. Full variable domain (remainder filled in from reference TRBV14 and TRBJ1-4): EAGVTQFPSHSVIEKGQTVTLRCDPISGHDNLYWYRRVMGKEIKFLLHFVKESKQDESGMPNNRFLAERTGGTYSTLKVQPAELEDSGVYFCASSRQPGEKLFFGSGTQLSVL.

The chain links TRBV18 to TRBJ1-1, with 9 nucleotides matching TRBD1. CDR1 and CDR2 (germline): KGHSH, LQKENI. The ends lost 5 bases at V and 4 bases at J; junction bases unmatched: 11. This CDR3 has 16 amino acids. CDR3 DNA sequence: TGTGCCAGCTCATCAACGGGGGCGGGACAGGGCACTGAAGCTTTCTTT. This sequence encodes CASSSTGAGQGTEAFF.

The rearrangement uses TRBV10-2 and TRBJ2-4, with D possibly TRBD2 on 5 matching bases. This CDR3 spans 14 amino acids. V dropped 6 bases and J dropped 0 bases, with 9 bases sitting between them. Germline V gene sequence: CDR1 WSHSY, CDR2 SAAADI. For the CDR3, the DNA is TGCGCCAGCAGAGACGGGATAGCCAAAAACATTCAGTACTTC. Residues: CASRDGIAKNIQYF.

This chain links TRBV27 with TRBJ1-6, with a weak D call TRBD1 (5 bases). Between the trimmed V and J ends, which lost 2 bases and 9 bases, there was a span of 17 bases. Germline V gene sequence: CDR1 MNHEY, CDR2 SMNVEV (reference sequence). The CDR3 runs 16 residues. This CDR3 is CASSLQGSLPISPLHF. CDR3 nucleotide sequence: TGTGCCAGCAGTTTACAGGGCAGCCTTCCAATTTCACCCCTCCACTTT.

This clone was detected only once. The rearrangement uses TRBV4-2 and TRBJ2-1, with 11 bases lining up with TRBD2. V was pared by 0 bases and J by 10 bases, with 2 bases of the junction left unmatched. Germline V lookup: CDR1 LGHNA, CDR2 YNFKEQ. This CDR3 region has 14 residues. Written as DNA, the CDR3 is TGTGCCAGCAGCCAAGACAGGACTAGCGGGGAGCAGTTCTTC. Translated, it gives CASSQDRTSGEQFF.

With regard to this clone: An end of the junction differs from the germline gene, which may be a read error. The chain joins TRBV30 to TRBJ2-6; D unclear. Germline-derived CDR1 and CDR2 are GTSNPN and SVGIG (reference sequence). The CDR3 is 13 residues long. CDR3 sequence reads: CAWQASEANVLTF. As DNA, the CDR3 is TGTGCCTGGCAAGCCTCTGAGGCCAACGTCCTGACTTTC.

CDR3 sequence reads: CASREFDTQYF. As DNA, the CDR3 is TGTGCCAGCAGGGAATTTGATACGCAGTATTTT. V is TRBV6-5 and J is TRBJ2-3; no firm D call. The CDR3 covers 11 residues. CDR1 MNHEY and CDR2 SVGAGI come from the germline V gene. The V end lost 6 bases, the J end lost 6 bases, and 7 bases lay between the germline ends.